This TCR beta chain stems from a study of T cell changes during pregnancy in multiple sclerosis. TCRdb's copy holds only in-frame clones and misses some; the assay was immunoSEQ multiplex PCR. The table has approximately 60,000 clones, 92% seen once. The CDR3 runs to 15 residues. The J segment lost 6 bases and the V segment lost 3 bases, leaving 9 bases of the junction unmatched. Germline values: CDR1 ENHRY, CDR2 SYGVKD. The source of this sequence is a female donor in good health, enrolled as a control in a pregnancy study. Source: peripheral blood, taken in the second trimester of pregnancy. The rearrangement uses TRBV10-3 and TRBJ1-2; 8 nucleotides agree with TRBD1. CDR3 region: CAISDLDRAGNGYTF. CDR3 in DNA: TGTGCCATCAGTGACTTGGACAGGGCTGGGAATGGCTACACCTTC.